This passage covers 22 T cell receptor beta chains from one sample sequenced in a study of cytomegalovirus exposure and HLA in healthy donors. The PCR was carried out with 60 Vbeta primers and 13 Jbeta primers. Assay used: immunoSEQ multiplex PCR; TCRdb lists only in-frame clones, some missing. The table shows under 150,000 clones, with just under 80% occurring only once. The sequenced sample consisted of PBMCs. The receptors derive from a woman between 18 and 29 years old in good health and CMV-seronegative.

This chain joins TRBV4-1 and TRBJ2-2; 7 bases are a match to TRBD1. Trimming at V came to 1 base and at J to 4 bases, leaving 3 bases not matched to a gene. Germline V gene lookup returns CDR1 MGHRA and CDR2 YSYEKL. The CDR3 totals 15 residues. The CDR3 DNA sequence: TGCGCCAGCAGCCAAGGAGCAGGGGGCACCGGGGAGCTGTTTTTT. Translation: CASSQGAGGTGELFF.

This chain links TRBV5-4 with TRBJ1-5, with a weak D call TRBD1 (5 bases). Looked up from germline, CDR1 is SGHNT and CDR2 is YYREEE (reference sequence). Trimming removed 0 bases from V and 10 bases from J, with 11 bases in between. This CDR3 region has 13 residues. The CDR3 DNA reads TGTGCCAGCAGCTTGGCCCCGGACAATCCCCAGCATTTT. Translation gives CASSLAPDNPQHF.

This clone has a single count. The chain is built from TRBV6-5 and TRBJ2-1, with 11 bases aligning to TRBD2. Germline CDR1 is MNHEY and CDR2 is SVGAGI. The CDR3 loop spans 15 amino acids. The V gene end was trimmed by 4 bases and the J gene end by 2 bases; junction bases not matched to a gene: 1. The CDR3 DNA is TGTGCCAGCAGTTCACTAGCGGGAGCCTACAATGAGCAGTTCTTC. Its translation: CASSSLAGAYNEQFF.

This rearrangement joins TRBV9 to TRBJ2-7, with 7 bases identical to TRBD1. V lost 0 bases, J lost 0 bases, and 6 bases stayed unmatched. The length of the CDR3 is 16 residues. Germline values: CDR1 SGDLS, CDR2 YYNGEE. The CDR3 nucleotides are TGTGCCAGCAGCGTAGGATGGGACAGTAGCTCCTACGAGCAGTACTTC. This sequence encodes CASSVGWDSSSYEQYF.

This chain links TRBV27 with TRBJ2-3; a possible D gene is TRBD2 (6 bases). This CDR3 has 17 amino acids. Trimming removed 2 bases at V and 4 bases at J, with 19 bases between. In germline, CDR1 is MNHEY, CDR2 SMNVEV (reference sequence). DNA of the CDR3: TGTGCCAGCAGTTTACTCGGAGGGGTTACAGCCGCAGATACGCAGTATTTT. Protein product: CASSLLGGVTAADTQYF.

The rearrangement joins TRBV5-4 to TRBJ1-2, with D unresolved. The CDR3 loop spans 13 amino acids. In germline, CDR1 is SGHNT, CDR2 YYREEE (reference sequence). Trimming removed 4 bases from V and 3 bases from J, with 10 bases in between. The CDR3 nucleotides read TGTGCCAGCAGCCCTGCCCAGGACTATGGCTACACCTTC. It is translated as CASSPAQDYGYTF.

The J gene is TRBJ2-1, the V gene TRBV27; 9 bases line up with TRBD2. The germline CDR1 and CDR2 sequences are MNHEY and SMNVEV (reference sequence). The length of the CDR3 is 17 residues. V gave up 3 bases and J gave up 7 bases; unmatched junction bases: 13. The CDR3 reads CASSFRTSAASWNEQFF. The CDR3 DNA reads as TGTGCCAGCAGTTTTAGGACTAGCGCGGCCTCCTGGAATGAGCAGTTCTTC.

This clone was found once. V gene TRBV2 combines with J gene TRBJ2-5; the match to TRBD2 covers 11 bases. Germline V lookup: CDR1 SNHLY, CDR2 FYNNEI. Trimming removed 7 bases from V and 5 bases from J; junction bases left unmatched: 6. The CDR3 totals 14 residues. Here the CDR3 reads CASTIAGGGETQYF. Written as DNA, the CDR3 is TGTGCCAGCACCATAGCGGGAGGGGGCGAGACCCAGTACTTC.

The chain has TRBV6-1 and TRBJ1-5; D is perhaps TRBD1 (5 bases). Trimming took off 0 bases at V and 3 bases at J, with 12 bases between the two ends. The CDR3 covers 16 residues. Germline lookup yields CDR1 MNHNS and CDR2 SASEGT. The DNA of the CDR3 is TGTGCCAGCAGTGAAGCGCCGGGGGGTAACAATCAGCCCCAGCATTTT. Its translation is CASSEAPGGNNQPQHF.

This chain connects TRBV7-9 to TRBJ2-1; weak D call: TRBD2 (6 bases). V shed 3 bases and J shed 10 bases, with 7 bases lying between them. CDR1 SEHNR and CDR2 FQNEAQ come from the germline V gene (reference sequence). There are 11 residues in the CDR3. The CDR3 DNA follows: TGTGCCAGCAGCTTGGCGGGAGAGCAGTTCTTC. Residues: CASSLAGEQFF.

This clone appeared a single time. J is TRBJ2-7 and V is TRBV19; TRBD1 is a possible D gene (5 bases). Trimming removed 5 bases from V and 0 bases from J, with 8 bases in between. Germline CDR1 reads LNHDA; CDR2 reads SQIVND (reference sequence). The CDR3 consists of 13 residues. The CDR3 spells CASSAGSSYEQYF. The CDR3 DNA sequence: TGTGCCAGTAGTGCAGGGTCCTCCTACGAGCAGTACTTC.

The rearrangement uses TRBV4-1 and TRBJ1-1; tentative D call: TRBD1 (5 bases). With 0 bases removed from V and 6 bases from J, the gap between germline ends came to 11 bases. The CDR3 loop spans 14 amino acids. The germline CDR1 and CDR2 sequences are MGHRA and YSYEKL. The CDR3 spells CASSQDQGYSEAFF. The DNA of the CDR3 is TGCGCCAGCAGCCAAGATCAGGGATATTCTGAAGCTTTCTTT.

This chain uses TRBV6-5 with TRBJ1-4; D unresolved. This CDR3 contains 15 residues. The germline V and J ends were trimmed by 6 bases and 4 bases, with 15 bases remaining between them. Germline CDR1 MNHEY, CDR2 SVGAGI. CDR3 protein: CASRPRQSLNEKLFF. The CDR3 DNA follows: TGTGCCAGCAGACCGAGGCAGTCTCTTAATGAAAAACTGTTTTTT.

This clone turned up a few times. This chain joins TRBV28 and TRBJ2-7; 13 nucleotides align to TRBD2. Unmatched junction bases numbered 14, after V lost 5 bases and J lost 7 bases. This CDR3 spans 17 amino acids. Germline CDR1 MDHEN, CDR2 SYDVKM. The CDR3 protein is CASSTPSPGLAGSEQYF. The CDR3 DNA reads TGTGCCAGCAGTACCCCCTCCCCGGGACTAGCGGGGTCTGAGCAGTACTTC. Drawing the rest from reference TRBV28 and TRBJ2-7, the complete variable domain is DVKVTQSSRYLVKRTGEKVFLECVQDMDHENMFWYRQDPGLGLRLIYFSYDVKMKEKGDIPEGYSVSREKKERFSLILESASTNQTSMYLCASSTPSPGLAGSEQYFGPGTRLTVT.

The V and J genes are TRBV19 and TRBJ2-1; 9 bases fit TRBD2. The germline gives CDR1 LNHDA, CDR2 SQIVND (reference sequence). The V gene end was trimmed by 4 bases and the J gene end by 4 bases; junction bases not matched to a gene: 11. The CDR3 has 17 residues. The CDR3, as DNA: TGTGCCAGTAGTACAAAACACAGCGGGAGGTATTACAATGAGCAGTTCTTC. It encodes CASSTKHSGRYYNEQFF.

V and J are TRBV9 and TRBJ1-1, with a weak D call TRBD1 (6 bases). Looked up from germline, CDR1 is SGDLS and CDR2 is YYNGEE. This CDR3 spans 14 amino acids. Trimming removed 4 bases from V and 0 bases from J, with 10 bases in between. CDR3: CASSPGEVNTEAFF. For the CDR3, the DNA is TGTGCCAGCAGCCCAGGGGAAGTGAACACTGAAGCTTTCTTT.

The chain couples TRBV29-1 to TRBJ1-2; 8 nucleotides align to TRBD1. The CDR3 runs to 12 residues. The germline V gene encodes CDR1 SQVTM and CDR2 ANQGSEA. With V trimmed by 6 bases and J by 6 bases, 6 bases remained unmatched. The CDR3 DNA reads as TGCAGCGTGGACAGGGAGAGCGATGGCTACACCTTC. This codes for CSVDRESDGYTF.

This clone has only one observation. The rearrangement uses TRBV6-5 and TRBJ2-1, with TRBD2 matching over 7 bases. The trim removed 3 bases at V and 6 bases at J, leaving 8 bases unmatched. Germline CDR1 is MNHEY and CDR2 is SVGAGI. This CDR3 has 15 residues. This chain's CDR3 is CASSYLQSGGNEQFF. CDR3 bases: TGTGCCAGCAGTTATTTGCAGTCGGGGGGCAATGAGCAGTTCTTC.

The rearrangement uses TRBV4-1 and TRBJ2-5, with 9 positions matching TRBD2. V gave up 4 bases and J gave up 4 bases; unmatched junction bases: 7. Germline CDR1 reads MGHRA; CDR2 reads YSYEKL. This CDR3 contains 15 residues. The CDR3 sequence: CASSLSGGGGETQYF. CDR3 in DNA: TGCGCCAGCAGCCTGTCTGGCGGGGGGGGAGAGACCCAGTACTTC.

The chain recombines TRBV30 with TRBJ2-3, with a possible D match to TRBD2 (6 bases). CDR1 is GTSNPN and CDR2 is SVGIG in the germline V gene (reference sequence). The CDR3 sequence is 15 residues long. Deletions cut 6 bases from V and 0 bases from J, with 16 bases between. CDR3 protein: CACPAGSGSTDTQYF. The CDR3 DNA sequence: TGTGCCTGTCCAGCCGGAAGCGGGAGCACAGATACGCAGTATTTT.

The chain has TRBV5-6 and TRBJ2-7, with TRBD1 identical over 7 bases. V lost 4 bases to trimming and J lost 3 bases; unmatched junction nucleotides: 4. This CDR3 comprises 13 residues. The germline CDR1 and CDR2 sequences are SGHDT and YYEEEE. The CDR3 protein is CASSLGTVYEQYF. CDR3 nucleotide sequence: TGTGCCAGCAGCCTAGGGACAGTCTACGAGCAGTACTTC.

V and J are TRBV10-1 and TRBJ2-1; D is uncertain. Germline V gene data show CDR1 as WNHNN and CDR2 as SYGVQD (reference sequence). V was cut by 1 base and J by 9 bases, with 4 bases left in between. The CDR3 loop spans 11 amino acids. For the CDR3, the DNA is TGCGCCAGCAGTGAGTACGGTGAGCAGTTCTTC. Its translation is CASSEYGEQFF.